This T cell receptor beta chain appears in the sequencing data of a study of radiation and T cells in renal cell carcinoma. Study-wide results and limits: Without pretreatment biopsies, baseline tumor clonotype presence was undetermined.

Details on this clone: The antigen is not known. One end of the junction is discordant with germline, which a read error may explain.

Generated by immunoSEQ multiplex PCR, the TCRdb table keeps only in-frame clones and is missing some. The profile covers 87,000 or so clones, with around nine tenths appearing a single time and approximately 8% taken by the ten largest. Looked up from germline, CDR1 is MNHEY and CDR2 is SVGAGI. This CDR3 has 14 amino acids. The time point was: baseline pretreatment blood. The sample's treatment: 15 Gy SBRT to primary tumor, nephrectomy 4 weeks later. Serial blood draws occurred at baseline and 2 and 4 weeks post-SBRT. This TCR derives from a middle-aged man with renal cell carcinoma. Sequenced material: blood, taken from a patient whose treatment included radiotherapy and nephrectomy. V gene TRBV6-5 combines with J gene TRBJ1-5; D uncertain. The chain's CDR3 is CASSYSGGNQPQHF. The CDR3 DNA sequence: TGTGCCAGCAGTTACTCGGGAGGCAACCAGCCCCAGCATTTT.